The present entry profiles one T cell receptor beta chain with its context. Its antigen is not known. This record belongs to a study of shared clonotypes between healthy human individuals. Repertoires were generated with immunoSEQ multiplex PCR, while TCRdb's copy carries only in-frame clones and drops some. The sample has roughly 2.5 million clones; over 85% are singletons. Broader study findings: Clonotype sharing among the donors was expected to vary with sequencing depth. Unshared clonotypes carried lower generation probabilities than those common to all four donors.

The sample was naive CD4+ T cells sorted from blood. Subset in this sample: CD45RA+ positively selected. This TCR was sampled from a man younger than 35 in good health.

CDR3 in amino acids: CASSAGETQYF. CDR3 in DNA: TGTGCCAGCAGTGCTGGAGAGACCCAGTACTTC. The rearrangement joins TRBV25-1 to TRBJ2-5; D unresolved. V dropped 4 bases and J dropped 4 bases, with 4 bases sitting between them. This CDR3 spans 11 amino acids. In germline, CDR1 is MGHDK, CDR2 SYGVNS.